Following are 26 T cell receptor beta chains from one sample sequenced in a study of blood T cell repertoires in COVID-19. Using immunoSEQ multiplex PCR, the repertoire was profiled, and TCRdb retains in-frame clones only, with some absent. Here the sample spans over 85,000 clones, 75% to 90% being singletons. The sample consisted of peripheral blood. The receptors originated from a man of 80 years or more with acute or convalescent COVID-19.

This clone was found a few times. The chain links TRBV29-1 to TRBJ1-1; 9 nucleotides align to TRBD1. Germline assignment: CDR1 SQVTM and CDR2 ANQGSEA. The CDR3 contains 14 residues. With 4 bases clipped from V and 0 bases from J, the junction kept 3 bases outside the gene matches. This chain's CDR3 is CSVGDRVMNTEAFF. The CDR3 region has the DNA TGCAGCGTTGGGGACAGGGTGATGAACACTGAAGCTTTCTTT.

The chain carries TRBV7-2 and TRBJ1-1; 7 bases agree with TRBD1. The germline V gene encodes CDR1 SGHTA and CDR2 FQGNSA. V dropped 2 bases and J dropped 4; count of bases not matched to a gene: 4. This CDR3 has 14 amino acids. CDR3 residues: CASSLSTGATEAFF. Written as DNA, the CDR3 is TGTGCCAGCAGCTTAAGCACAGGGGCCACTGAAGCTTTCTTT.

This chain links TRBV15 with TRBJ2-1; 11 nucleotides agree with TRBD1. The CDR3 consists of 18 residues. Germline CDR1 is LNHNV and CDR2 is YYDKDF (reference sequence). J gave up 6 bases and V 2 bases, and 12 bases lay outside the gene matches. The CDR3 protein is CATSRTRSAGTGGNEQFF. DNA for the CDR3: TGTGCCACCAGCAGAACTAGGAGTGCCGGGACAGGGGGCAATGAGCAGTTCTTC.

The sample holds one count of this clone. This chain joins TRBV7-2 and TRBJ2-1; a possible D gene is TRBD2 (6 bases). CDR1 is SGHTA, CDR2 FQGNSA, per germline. The length of the CDR3 is 12 residues. V shed 5 bases and J shed 10 bases, with 12 bases lying between them. The CDR3 coding sequence is TGTGCCAGCAGCGCCGGGACTTACGAGCAGTTCTTC. Translating gives CASSAGTYEQFF.

V and J are TRBV19 and TRBJ2-2, with D perhaps matching TRBD2 (6 bases). In germline, CDR1 is LNHDA, CDR2 SQIVND (reference sequence). This CDR3 is 16 amino acids long. V was clipped by 1 base and J by 3 bases, with 12 bases between them. The DNA of the CDR3 is TGTGCCAGTAGTATAGTCGGGGGACCCTACACCGGGGAGCTGTTTTTT. Translating it yields CASSIVGGPYTGELFF.

This clone was seen more than once but under ten times. CDR3 sequence (DNA): TGCAGTGCTAGTGGGCAAGACTCCTACAATGAGCAGTTCTTC. It yields the protein CSASGQDSYNEQFF. V and J are TRBV20-1 and TRBJ2-1, with no clear D. Between the trimmed V and J ends, which lost 3 bases and 0 bases, there was a span of 9 bases. CDR3 length equals 14 residues. CDR1 is DFQATT and CDR2 is SNEGSKA in the germline V gene (reference sequence).

The rearrangement uses TRBV7-6 and TRBJ2-7, with 7 bases matching TRBD2. J lost 4 bases, V lost 5 bases, and 17 bases had no gene match. This CDR3 is 17 amino acids long. CDR1 and CDR2 (germline): SGHVS, FNYEAQ. The CDR3 DNA reads TGTGCCAGCAGCCGCGGGGGTAGGTCAGCCAACTTGTACGAGCAGTACTTC. This codes for CASSRGGRSANLYEQYF.

This chain links TRBV24-1 with TRBJ2-3; TRBD1 matches 8 bases. The CDR3 totals 16 residues. Germline V gene data show CDR1 as KGHDR and CDR2 as SFDVKD. Losses at the gene ends were 3 bases for V and 1 base for J; bases not matched to a gene: 5. The CDR3 DNA sequence: TGTGCCACCAGTGATCCTACAGGGGGGCGCACAGATACGCAGTATTTT. Translating it yields CATSDPTGGRTDTQYF.

In this sample, this clone turned up a few times. The V and J genes are TRBV5-5 and TRBJ1-2; D is perhaps TRBD1 (6 bases). The V gene lost 0 bases and the J gene lost 7 bases, with 16 bases spanning the gap. The CDR3 consists of 15 residues. The V gene's germline CDR1 is SGHKS and CDR2 YYEKEE (reference sequence). CDR3 sequence: CASSLGLQGAVGYTF. DNA for the CDR3: TGTGCCAGCAGCTTGGGACTACAGGGAGCGGTTGGCTACACCTTC.

The V call is TRBV5-6, the J call TRBJ2-5, with D unclear. With 4 bases removed from V and 5 bases from J, the gap between germline ends came to 15 bases. The CDR3 is made up of 14 amino acids. Per the germline V gene, CDR1 is SGHDT and CDR2 is YYEEEE. DNA for the CDR3: TGTGCCAGCAGCCAAAAGATAGTACGTGAGACCCAGTACTTC. Amino acids: CASSQKIVRETQYF.

The V call is TRBV9, the J call TRBJ2-3; D is undetermined. Between the trimmed V and J ends, which lost 0 bases and 5 bases, there was a span of 7 bases. This CDR3 is built from 13 residues. Germline loops: CDR1 SGDLS, CDR2 YYNGEE. CDR3 in DNA: TGTGCCAGCAGCGTAGTTTCCCGAGATACGCAGTATTTT. Its protein is CASSVVSRDTQYF.

The V call is TRBV27, the J call TRBJ2-7, with D perhaps TRBD2 (6 bases). The CDR3 loop spans 15 amino acids. Germline V lookup: CDR1 MNHEY, CDR2 SMNVEV (reference sequence). Trimming cost V 0 bases and J 3 bases, with 12 bases left between them. CDR3 loop: CASSLSQGGNYEQYF. DNA for the CDR3: TGTGCCAGCAGTTTATCGCAGGGAGGAAACTACGAGCAGTACTTC.

The V gene is TRBV4-1, the J gene TRBJ1-2; D is perhaps TRBD1 (6 bases). The CDR3 has 15 amino acids. Germline V gene data show CDR1 as MGHRA and CDR2 as YSYEKL. Trimming left V 1 base short and J 2 bases short, with 11 bases between. Written as DNA, the CDR3 is TGCGCCAGCAGCCAAGTACAGGGCTCAAACTATGGCTACACCTTC. Translation gives CASSQVQGSNYGYTF.

The chain's CDR3 is CAINSGTGKAEAFF. The CDR3 bases are TGTGCCATCAATTCCGGGACAGGGAAGGCTGAAGCTTTCTTT. This chain connects TRBV10-3 to TRBJ1-1; 9 positions agree with TRBD1. The CDR3 loop spans 14 amino acids. The germline V gene encodes CDR1 ENHRY and CDR2 SYGVKD. With V trimmed by 7 bases and J by 6 bases, 9 bases remained unmatched.

The chain employs TRBV30 and TRBJ2-7, with D perhaps matching TRBD1 (6 bases). Trimming took off 3 bases at V and 4 bases at J, with 16 bases between the two ends. The germline gives CDR1 GTSNPN, CDR2 SVGIG (reference sequence). This CDR3 contains 14 residues. The CDR3 sequence is CAWRARDTLYEQYF. DNA for the CDR3: TGTGCCTGGAGGGCGAGGGACACTCTTTACGAGCAGTACTTC.

This clone appeared a single time. V and J are TRBV11-2 and TRBJ2-3, with 7 bases identical to TRBD1. V shed 2 bases and J 0 bases; nucleotides not matched to a gene: 8. CDR3 length: 17 residues. Germline-derived CDR1 and CDR2 are SGHAT and FQNNGV. The CDR3 bases are TGTGCCAGCAGCTTATTATGGAAGACAGGGAGCACAGATACGCAGTATTTT. Its translation is CASSLLWKTGSTDTQYF.

A note on this clone: Other DNA sequences in this sample translate to the same CDR3. The chain has TRBV7-9 and TRBJ2-7; 7 bases are a match to TRBD2. The V gene's germline CDR1 is SEHNR and CDR2 FQNEAQ (reference sequence). The CDR3 length is 15 residues. V lost 1 base, J lost 0 bases, and 3 bases stayed unmatched. CDR3 in amino acids: CASSLVGGSSYEQYF. CDR3 in DNA: TGTGCCAGCAGCTTAGTTGGCGGGAGCTCCTACGAGCAGTACTTC.

The chain employs TRBV28 and TRBJ2-1, with 10 bases aligning to TRBD2. Germline CDR1 MDHEN, CDR2 SYDVKM. There are 17 residues in the CDR3. V lost 2 bases to trimming and J lost 5 bases; unmatched junction nucleotides: 9. The CDR3 is CASSLAPGLATNNEQFF. In nucleotides, the CDR3 is TGTGCCAGCAGTTTAGCGCCGGGACTAGCGACTAACAATGAGCAGTTCTTC. Based on the CDR3 plus reference TRBV28 and TRBJ2-1, the full variable domain is DVKVTQSSRYLVKRTGEKVFLECVQDMDHENMFWYRQDPGLGLRLIYFSYDVKMKEKGDIPEGYSVSREKKERFSLILESASTNQTSMYLCASSLAPGLATNNEQFFGPGTRLTVL.

This rearrangement joins TRBV19 to TRBJ1-1, with 9 bases identical to TRBD1. Germline V gene lookup returns CDR1 LNHDA and CDR2 SQIVND (reference sequence). After removal of 6 bases from V and 1 base from J, the junction contained 3 bases not matched to a gene. There are 14 residues in the CDR3. CDR3 residues: CASRTGGWNTEAFF. As DNA, the CDR3 is TGTGCCAGTAGAACAGGGGGCTGGAACACTGAAGCTTTCTTT.

The gene calls are TRBV16 and TRBJ1-5, with TRBD1 as a possible D gene (6 bases). Trimming removed 3 bases from V and 3 bases from J, with 12 bases in between. In germline, CDR1 is KGHSY, CDR2 FQNENV. The CDR3 is 15 amino acids. The CDR3 nucleotides are TGTGCCAGCAGCCAGGGCGGACAGTACAATCAGCCCCAGCATTTT. Its protein product is CASSQGGQYNQPQHF.

The rearrangement links TRBV25-1 to TRBJ1-6, with 8 bases fitting TRBD1. After removal of 4 bases from V and 8 bases from J, the junction contained 1 base not matched to a gene. CDR3 size: 13 residues. CDR1 is MGHDK, CDR2 SYGVNS, per germline. The CDR3 DNA reads as TGTGCCAGCAGTGTGGACAGGGATTCACCCCTCCACTTT. It codes for CASSVDRDSPLHF. The full variable domain, its missing parts supplied by reference TRBV25-1 and TRBJ1-6, is EADIYQTPRYLVIGTGKKITLECSQTMGHDKMYWYQQDPGMELHLIHYSYGVNSTEKGDLSSESTVSRIRTEHFPLTLESARPSHTSQYLCASSVDRDSPLHFGNGTRLTVT.

Here the CDR3 reads CASSTPGQPTYEQYF. The CDR3 nucleotides read TGTGCCAGTAGTACCCCGGGTCAGCCGACCTACGAGCAGTACTTC. The rearrangement links TRBV19 to TRBJ2-7, with unresolved D. CDR1 and CDR2 (germline): LNHDA, SQIVND (reference sequence). Trimming removed 4 bases at V and 2 bases at J, with 15 bases between. CDR3 length equals 15 residues.

The chain links TRBV3-1 (or the pseudogene TRBV3-2) to TRBJ1-2, with 9 bases matching TRBD1. The CDR3 covers 15 residues. Germline-derived CDR1 and CDR2 are LGHDT and YNNKEL (reference sequence). V dropped 4 bases and J dropped 4; count of bases not matched to a gene: 7. The CDR3 loop is CASSRDRVNVYGYTF. The DNA of the CDR3 is TGTGCCAGCAGCCGGGACAGGGTGAACGTCTATGGCTACACCTTC.

The chain joins TRBV20-1 to TRBJ1-4; D remains unclear. The CDR3 extends over 13 amino acids. Trimming took off 3 bases at V and 8 bases at J, with 13 bases between the two ends. The germline gives CDR1 DFQATT, CDR2 SNEGSKA (reference sequence). This CDR3 reads CSASRPRGEKLFF. Written as DNA, the CDR3 is TGCAGTGCTAGTAGGCCGAGAGGGGAAAAACTGTTTTTT.

This sequence joins TRBV9 and TRBJ2-1; 12 bases are a match to TRBD2. Losses at the gene ends were 0 bases for V and 7 bases for J; bases not matched to a gene: 11. Germline assignment: CDR1 SGDLS and CDR2 YYNGEE. The length of the CDR3 is 18 residues. The CDR3 bases are TGTGCCAGCAGCGTAGCTTCGCTAGCGGGAGGGCCGGGGAATGAGCAGTTCTTC. This encodes CASSVASLAGGPGNEQFF.

This rearrangement joins TRBV20-1 to TRBJ2-4; D is undetermined. Germline CDR1 and CDR2: DFQATT and SNEGSKA (reference sequence). This CDR3 has 10 amino acids. CDR3 coding DNA: TGCAGCGCGCAGGTTAACATTCAGTACTTC. This encodes CSAQVNIQYF.